A single sample is the source of the 7 T cell receptor beta chains below, sequenced in a study of blood T cell repertoires in COVID-19. Only in-frame clones appear in the TCRdb table, and some are missing; sequencing was by immunoSEQ multiplex PCR. The sample shows 35,000 to 45,000 clones, about 88% of them seen only once. The sample comprised peripheral blood. Receptors were obtained from a human donor in a cohort sampled during active COVID-19.

V usage is TRBV7-9 and J usage is TRBJ1-1; 7 nucleotides agree with TRBD1. Trimming cost V 5 bases and J 0 bases; bases outside gene matches: 3. CDR3 length equals 14 residues. Germline CDR1 is SEHNR and CDR2 is FQNEAQ (reference sequence). Written as DNA, the CDR3 is TGTGCCAGCAGCGTTGACAGGGTGAACACTGAAGCTTTCTTT. It specifies CASSVDRVNTEAFF.

The chain combines TRBV4-2 with TRBJ1-5; unclear D gene. V dropped 0 bases and J dropped 7 bases, with 10 bases sitting between them. CDR1 and CDR2 from the germline V gene are LGHNA and YNFKEQ. The CDR3 runs to 14 residues. This CDR3 reads CASSQDAARQPQHF. In DNA, the CDR3 is TGTGCCAGCAGCCAAGACGCGGCGCGGCAGCCCCAGCATTTT.

The chain uses TRBV29-1 and TRBJ2-2; maybe TRBD2 (6 bases). The germline V gene has CDR1 SQVTM and CDR2 ANQGSEA. Trimming removed 4 bases at V and 0 bases at J, with 18 bases between. The CDR3 has 17 amino acids. Written as DNA, the CDR3 is TGCAGCGTTGGGTCCAGGGCGGGGCTATCGAACACCGGGGAGCTGTTTTTT. Protein sequence: CSVGSRAGLSNTGELFF.

The CDR3 sequence: CASSSDRVKLFF. CDR3 DNA sequence: TGTGCCAGCAGCTCGGACAGGGTGAAACTGTTTTTT. The genes are TRBV7-2 and TRBJ1-4; 8 bases map to TRBD1. J gave up 11 bases and V 4 bases, and 3 bases lay outside the gene matches. CDR1 and CDR2 (germline): SGHTA, FQGNSA. The CDR3 has 12 residues.

The chain employs TRBV3-1 (or the pseudogene TRBV3-2) and TRBJ2-3; the match to TRBD1 covers 8 bases. J was trimmed by 5 bases and V by 7 bases; bases with no gene match: 8. The CDR3 covers 14 residues. Germline V CDR1 and CDR2: LGHDT, YNNKEL (reference sequence). DNA for the CDR3: TGTGCCAGCACCCTGACAGGGGATGAAGATACGCAGTATTTT. It specifies CASTLTGDEDTQYF.

This clone was detected once. The rearrangement uses TRBV19 and TRBJ2-1; 11 positions agree with TRBD2. This CDR3 spans 15 amino acids. The germline V gene encodes CDR1 LNHDA and CDR2 SQIVND (reference sequence). V shed 5 bases, J shed 4 bases, and the junction held 4 bases outside the gene matches. The CDR3 nucleotides read TGTGCCAGTAGTGCCGTAGCGGGGGGGTACAATGAGCAGTTCTTC. The encoded protein is CASSAVAGGYNEQFF.

The chain is built from TRBV7-9 and TRBJ1-5; perhaps TRBD1 as D (5 bases). CDR3 length: 14 amino acids. Germline V lookup: CDR1 SEHNR, CDR2 FQNEAQ (reference sequence). Trimming shortened V by 2 bases and J by 1 base, and 6 bases separated the two germline ends. CDR3 region: CASSLPGSNQPQHF. The CDR3 DNA reads as TGTGCCAGCAGCTTACCAGGGAGCAATCAGCCCCAGCATTTT. Combining the CDR3 with reference TRBV7-9 and TRBJ1-5 gives the whole variable domain DTGVSQNPRHKITKRGQNVTFRCDPISEHNRLYWYRQTLGQGPEFLTYFQNEAQLEKSRLLSDRFSAERPKGSFSTLEIQRTEQGDSAMYLCASSLPGSNQPQHFGDGTRLSIL.